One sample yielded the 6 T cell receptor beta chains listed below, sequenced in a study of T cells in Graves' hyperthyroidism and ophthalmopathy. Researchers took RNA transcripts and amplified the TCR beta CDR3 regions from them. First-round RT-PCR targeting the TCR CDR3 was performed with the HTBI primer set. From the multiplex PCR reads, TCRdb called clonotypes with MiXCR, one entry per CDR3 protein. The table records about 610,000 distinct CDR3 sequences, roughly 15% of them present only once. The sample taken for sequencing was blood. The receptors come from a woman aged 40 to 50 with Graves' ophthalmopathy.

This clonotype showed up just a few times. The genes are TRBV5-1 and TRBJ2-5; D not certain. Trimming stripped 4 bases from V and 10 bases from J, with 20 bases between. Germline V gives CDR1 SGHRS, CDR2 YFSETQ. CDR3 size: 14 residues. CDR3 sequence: CASSPGRPPEGQYF. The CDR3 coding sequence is TGCGCCAGCAGCCCAGGACGGCCCCCAGAAGGCCAGTACTTC.

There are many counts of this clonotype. The CDR3 is CASTPQGGGYTF. The DNA of the CDR3 is TGTGCCAGCACCCCTCAGGGGGGTGGCTACACCTTC. The J gene is TRBJ1-2, the V gene TRBV28, with 7 positions matching TRBD1. The J segment lost 7 bases and the V segment lost 7 bases, leaving 6 bases of the junction unmatched. CDR3 length equals 12 residues. Germline V gene lookup returns CDR1 MDHEN and CDR2 SYDVKM.

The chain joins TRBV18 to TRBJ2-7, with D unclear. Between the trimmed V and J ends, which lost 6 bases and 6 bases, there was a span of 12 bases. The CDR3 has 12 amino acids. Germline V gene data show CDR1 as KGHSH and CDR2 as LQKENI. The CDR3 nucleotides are TGTGCCAGCTCCCCTGAGGATTCCGAGCAGTACTTC. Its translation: CASSPEDSEQYF.

CDR3 in DNA: TGTGCCAGCAGTCCGACGGATGTTCTGAGAGAGACCCAGTACTTC. Encoded protein: CASSPTDVLRETQYF. The genes are TRBV28 and TRBJ2-5; D gene ambiguous. Per the germline V gene, CDR1 is MDHEN and CDR2 is SYDVKM. The V end lost 5 bases, the J end lost 4 bases, and 17 bases lay between the germline ends. The CDR3 consists of 15 residues.

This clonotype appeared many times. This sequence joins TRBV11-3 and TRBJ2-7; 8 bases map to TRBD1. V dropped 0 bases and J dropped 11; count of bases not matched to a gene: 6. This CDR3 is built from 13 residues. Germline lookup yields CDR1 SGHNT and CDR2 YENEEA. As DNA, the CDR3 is TGTGCCAGCAGCTTAGAGATTGGGACAGGAGAGTACTTC. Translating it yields CASSLEIGTGEYF.

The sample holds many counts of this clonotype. CDR3 loop: CASKAGTYEQYF. The CDR3 nucleotides read TGTGCCAGCAAAGCAGGGACCTACGAGCAGTACTTC. The genes are TRBV6-1 and TRBJ2-7; D is possibly TRBD1 (5 bases). V was clipped by 7 bases and J by 2 bases, with 9 bases between them. In germline, CDR1 is MNHNS, CDR2 SASEGT. The CDR3 spans 12 residues.